Presented here are 18 T cell receptor beta chains from one specimen sequenced in a study of cytotoxic CD8 clonotypes in ibrutinib-treated CLL. Clones were read by immunoSEQ multiplex PCR, and TCRdb kept only the in-frame ones, dropping some. The sample contains 150,000 to 200,000 clones, about 72% of which appear only once. This sample comprised PBMCs, obtained after 24 months of ibrutinib treatment. The receptors were gathered from a human donor with chronic lymphocytic leukemia.

CDR3: CASSLGSTPVEQYF. CDR3 nucleotide sequence: TGTGCCAGCAGCTTAGGGAGCACTCCGGTGGAGCAGTACTTC. J is TRBJ2-7 and V is TRBV7-9; D remains unclear. Germline V gives CDR1 SEHNR, CDR2 FQNEAQ (reference sequence). This CDR3 has 14 residues. Trimming removed 1 base from V and 7 bases from J, with 14 bases in between.

This clone was seen once. The chain uses TRBV4-2 and TRBJ2-7; D is unresolved. Deletions cut 2 bases from V and 4 bases from J, with 18 bases between. The CDR3 is made up of 16 amino acids. Germline-derived CDR1 and CDR2 are LGHNA and YNFKEQ. Here the CDR3 DNA reads TGTGCCAGCAGCCAAACGGGCGGTAGTCTTACTTACGAGCAGTACTTC. Amino acids: CASSQTGGSLTYEQYF.

The gene calls are TRBV9 and TRBJ2-1; TRBD2 matches 10 bases. Germline CDR1 and CDR2: SGDLS and YYNGEE. After removal of 0 bases from V and 13 bases from J, the junction contained 10 bases not matched to a gene. The CDR3 totals 15 residues. This CDR3 reads CASSVAILAGDQQFF. CDR3 sequence (DNA): TGTGCCAGCAGCGTAGCAATCCTAGCGGGAGATCAACAGTTCTTC.

This chain links TRBV25-1 with TRBJ2-2, with TRBD1 identical over 9 bases. This CDR3 region has 16 residues. Germline trimming cut 9 bases from V and 0 bases from J; bases unmatched to any gene: 8. Germline V lookup: CDR1 MGHDK, CDR2 SYGVNS. CDR3 loop: CARGQGLGANTGELFF. The CDR3 bases are TGTGCCAGAGGACAGGGGCTAGGGGCGAACACCGGGGAGCTGTTTTTT.

The chain couples TRBV4-3 to TRBJ1-5; a possible D gene is TRBD1 (5 bases). Germline V lookup: CDR1 LGHNA, CDR2 YSLEER. The CDR3 length is 15 residues. The V gene lost 4 bases and the J gene lost 4 bases, with 14 bases spanning the gap. CDR3 sequence (DNA): TGCGCCAGCAGCCCGATGGCCCAGGGAAATCAGCCCCAGCATTTT. This sequence encodes CASSPMAQGNQPQHF.

V and J are TRBV13 and TRBJ2-1; D possibly uses TRBD1 or TRBD2 (5 bases each). CDR1 is PRHDT, CDR2 FYEKMQ, per germline (reference sequence). The V gene lost 0 bases and the J gene lost 2 bases, with 8 bases spanning the gap. There are 15 residues in the CDR3. CDR3 amino acids: CASSLGGTPYNEQFF. The CDR3 region has the DNA TGTGCCAGCAGCTTAGGTGGGACCCCCTACAATGAGCAGTTCTTC.

The chain joins TRBV4-1 to TRBJ2-1; D uncertain. Trimming removed 4 bases from V and 1 base from J, with 11 bases in between. The CDR3 sequence is 15 residues long. Germline CDR1 MGHRA, CDR2 YSYEKL. CDR3 bases: TGCGCCAGCAGCCCCCTATTTGGATCCTACAATGAGCAGTTCTTC. The encoded protein is CASSPLFGSYNEQFF.

The rearrangement uses TRBV5-1 and TRBJ2-5; 8 nucleotides match TRBD1. CDR1 and CDR2 (germline): SGHRS, YFSETQ. CDR3 length: 14 amino acids. Trimming took 3 bases from V and 3 from J; bases not matched to a gene: 4. CDR3 DNA sequence: TGCGCCAGCAGCTCGACAGGGGTTAAAGAGACCCAGTACTTC. Translated, it gives CASSSTGVKETQYF.

The V and J genes are TRBV5-1 and TRBJ2-1, with D tentatively TRBD1 or TRBD2 (6 bases each). The CDR3 has 17 residues. CDR1 is SGHRS, CDR2 YFSETQ, per germline. V was trimmed by 4 bases and J by 0 bases, leaving 17 bases between them. The CDR3 spells CASSRLRDTISYNEQFF. The CDR3 coding sequence is TGCGCCAGCAGCCGGCTGCGGGACACCATCTCCTACAATGAGCAGTTCTTC.

Only one count was recorded for this clone. The rearrangement links TRBV7-9 to TRBJ1-2, with TRBD1 matching 8 bases. Trimming at V came to 5 bases and at J to 7 bases, leaving 9 bases not matched to a gene. Germline loops: CDR1 SEHNR, CDR2 FQNEAQ (reference sequence). This CDR3 contains 14 residues. The CDR3 nucleotides read TGTGCCAGCAGCGATAGGACAGGGCATGGTGGCTACACCTTC. This codes for CASSDRTGHGGYTF. The variable domain in full, with the rest retrieved from reference TRBV7-9 and TRBJ1-2, is DTGVSQNPRHKITKRGQNVTFRCDPISEHNRLYWYRQTLGQGPEFLTYFQNEAQLEKSRLLSDRFSAERPKGSFSTLEIQRTEQGDSAMYLCASSDRTGHGGYTFGSGTRLTVV.

V usage is TRBV30 and J usage is TRBJ2-3; possibly TRBD1 for D (6 bases). Germline CDR1 is GTSNPN and CDR2 is SVGIG (reference sequence). The CDR3 totals 14 residues. V lost 3 bases and J lost 2, with 12 bases in between. CDR3: CAWSRQVFTDTQYF. Written as DNA, the CDR3 is TGTGCCTGGAGCCGACAGGTCTTCACAGATACGCAGTATTTT.

The CDR3 loop is CASSGSLAGVDEQFF. For the CDR3, the DNA is TGTGCCAGCAGCGGGTCGCTAGCGGGAGTCGATGAGCAGTTCTTC. The J gene is TRBJ2-1, the V gene TRBV9, with 10 bases matching TRBD2. V lost 3 bases, J lost 8 bases, and 8 bases stayed unmatched. The CDR3 is made up of 15 amino acids. The germline CDR1 and CDR2 sequences are SGDLS and YYNGEE.

The chain uses TRBV6-5 and TRBJ1-1, with no clear D. CDR1 and CDR2 (germline): MNHEY, SVGAGI. V was pared by 6 bases and J by 5 bases, with 13 bases between. The CDR3 length is 13 residues. CDR3 loop: CASRPPTETEAFF. The CDR3 DNA reads as TGTGCCAGCAGACCCCCGACGGAGACTGAAGCTTTCTTT.

The J gene is TRBJ2-7, the V gene TRBV5-1; D not resolved. Germline V gene sequence: CDR1 SGHRS, CDR2 YFSETQ. V lost 4 bases and J 3 bases, leaving 8 bases between the germline ends. The CDR3 length is 12 residues. CDR3 sequence reads: CASSLGYYEQYF. CDR3 nucleotides: TGCGCCAGCAGCCTCGGATACTACGAGCAGTACTTC.

V is TRBV29-1 and J is TRBJ1-1, with 9 bases fitting TRBD1. Germline loops: CDR1 SQVTM, CDR2 ANQGSEA. This CDR3 has 13 residues. The V segment lost 5 bases and the J segment 4 bases; nucleotides outside the gene matches: 5. The CDR3 region has the DNA TGCAGCGTTACGGACAGGGGCGGCACTGAAGCTTTCTTT. Encoded protein: CSVTDRGGTEAFF.

The gene calls are TRBV6-5 and TRBJ2-7; D perhaps matches TRBD2 (6 bases). V lost 9 bases, J lost 7 bases, and 13 bases lay in between. The CDR3 is made up of 11 amino acids. CDR1 is MNHEY, CDR2 SVGAGI, per germline. The CDR3 nucleotides read TGTGCCAGTCGGGGGAGCTGGGAGCAGTACTTC. Translating it yields CASRGSWEQYF.

This clone was seen once. This rearrangement joins TRBV18 to TRBJ2-7; 8 bases are shared with TRBD2. The germline gives CDR1 KGHSH, CDR2 LQKENI. V dropped 5 bases and J dropped 3; count of bases not matched to a gene: 6. The CDR3 length is 14 residues. CDR3 protein: CASSLTSGYYEQYF. The DNA of the CDR3 is TGTGCCAGCTCATTAACTAGCGGTTACTACGAGCAGTACTTC.

The chain has TRBV6-5 and TRBJ2-7; 14 bases match TRBD2. The CDR3 runs to 14 residues. Germline CDR1 is MNHEY and CDR2 is SVGAGI. V was clipped by 6 bases and J by 3 bases; unmatched bases: 1. The CDR3 sequence is CASSGLAGGYEQYF. The CDR3 DNA sequence: TGTGCCAGCAGCGGACTAGCGGGGGGCTACGAGCAGTACTTC.